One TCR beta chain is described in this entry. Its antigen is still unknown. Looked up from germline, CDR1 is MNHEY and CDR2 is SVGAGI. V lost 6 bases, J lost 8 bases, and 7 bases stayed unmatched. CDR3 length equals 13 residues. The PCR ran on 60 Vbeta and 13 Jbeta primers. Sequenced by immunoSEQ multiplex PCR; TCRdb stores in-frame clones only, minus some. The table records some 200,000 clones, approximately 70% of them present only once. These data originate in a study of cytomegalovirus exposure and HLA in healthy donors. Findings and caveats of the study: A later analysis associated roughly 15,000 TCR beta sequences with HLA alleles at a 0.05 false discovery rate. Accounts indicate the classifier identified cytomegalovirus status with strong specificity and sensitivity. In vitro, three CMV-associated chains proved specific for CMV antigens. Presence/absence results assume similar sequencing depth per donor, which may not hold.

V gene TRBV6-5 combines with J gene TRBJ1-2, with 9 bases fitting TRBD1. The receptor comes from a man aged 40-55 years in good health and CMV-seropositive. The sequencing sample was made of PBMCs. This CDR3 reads CASSRDRAGGYTF. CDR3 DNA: TGTGCCAGCAGCAGGGACAGGGCGGGCGGCTACACCTTC.